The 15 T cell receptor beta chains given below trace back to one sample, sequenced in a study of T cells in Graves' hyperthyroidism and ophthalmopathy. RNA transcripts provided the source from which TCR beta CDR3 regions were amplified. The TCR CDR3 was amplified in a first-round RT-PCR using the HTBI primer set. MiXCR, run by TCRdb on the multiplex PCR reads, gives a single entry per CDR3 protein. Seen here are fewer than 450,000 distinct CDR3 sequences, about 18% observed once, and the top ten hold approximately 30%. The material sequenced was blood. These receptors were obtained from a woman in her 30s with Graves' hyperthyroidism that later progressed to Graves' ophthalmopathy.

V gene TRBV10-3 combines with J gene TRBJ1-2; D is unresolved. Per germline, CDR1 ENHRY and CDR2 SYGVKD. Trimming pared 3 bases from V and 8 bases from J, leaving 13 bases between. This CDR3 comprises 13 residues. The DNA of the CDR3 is TGTGCCATCAGTGAAACATGGAATATGGGCTACACCTTC. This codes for CAISETWNMGYTF.

CDR3 DNA: TGTGCCAGTGGTGACTCAGGGACCCCTCTCTACAATGAGCAGTTCTTC. Amino acids: CASGDSGTPLYNEQFF. The V gene is TRBV19, the J gene TRBJ2-1; perhaps D is TRBD1 or TRBD2 (5 bases each). The CDR3 sequence is 16 residues long. V gave up 8 bases and J gave up 3 bases, with 20 bases separating them. Germline V gene data show CDR1 as LNHDA and CDR2 as SQIVND (reference sequence).

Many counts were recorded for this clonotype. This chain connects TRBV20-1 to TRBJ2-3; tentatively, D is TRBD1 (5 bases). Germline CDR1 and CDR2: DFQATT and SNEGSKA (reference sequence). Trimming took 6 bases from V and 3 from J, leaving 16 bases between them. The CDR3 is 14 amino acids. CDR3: CSAPRTGSTDTQYF. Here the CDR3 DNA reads TGCAGTGCCCCTAGAACAGGTTCAACAGATACGCAGTATTTT.

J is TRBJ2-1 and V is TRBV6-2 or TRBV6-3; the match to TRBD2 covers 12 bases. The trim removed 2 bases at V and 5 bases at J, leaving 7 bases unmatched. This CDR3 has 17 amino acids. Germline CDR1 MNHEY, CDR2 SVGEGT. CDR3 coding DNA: TGTGCCAGCAGTTACCCCGGACTAGCGGGGCCTAACAATGAGCAGTTCTTC. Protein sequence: CASSYPGLAGPNNEQFF.

The CDR3 is CAISAQGGLGTEAFF. The CDR3 DNA reads as TGTGCCATCAGTGCCCAGGGGGGCTTGGGCACTGAAGCTTTCTTT. The chain recombines TRBV10-3 with TRBJ1-1; 7 nucleotides align to TRBD1. The CDR3 length is 15 residues. J lost 4 bases, V lost 4 bases, and 9 bases had no gene match. Germline assignment: CDR1 ENHRY and CDR2 SYGVKD.

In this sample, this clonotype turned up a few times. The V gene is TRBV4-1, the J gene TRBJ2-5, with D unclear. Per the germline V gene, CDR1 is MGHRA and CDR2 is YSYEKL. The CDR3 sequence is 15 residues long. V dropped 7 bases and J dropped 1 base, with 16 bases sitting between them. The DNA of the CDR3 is TGCGCCAGCACCGGAGCTTTTTTGGGCCAAGAGACCCAGTACTTC. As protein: CASTGAFLGQETQYF.

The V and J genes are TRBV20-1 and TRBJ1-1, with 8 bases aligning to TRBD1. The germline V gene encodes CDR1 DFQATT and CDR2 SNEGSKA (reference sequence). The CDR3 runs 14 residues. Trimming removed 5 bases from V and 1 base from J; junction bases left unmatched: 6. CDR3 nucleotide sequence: TGCAGTGCTTCCCCCGGGACAGGGAACACTGAAGCTTTCTTT. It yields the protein CSASPGTGNTEAFF.

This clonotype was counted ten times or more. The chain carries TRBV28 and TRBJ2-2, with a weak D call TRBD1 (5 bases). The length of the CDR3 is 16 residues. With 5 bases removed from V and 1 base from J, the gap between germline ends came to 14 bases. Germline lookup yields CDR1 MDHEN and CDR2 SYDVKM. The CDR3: CASSPWGGKNTGELFF. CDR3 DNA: TGTGCCAGCAGTCCGTGGGGCGGAAAGAACACCGGGGAGCTGTTTTTT.

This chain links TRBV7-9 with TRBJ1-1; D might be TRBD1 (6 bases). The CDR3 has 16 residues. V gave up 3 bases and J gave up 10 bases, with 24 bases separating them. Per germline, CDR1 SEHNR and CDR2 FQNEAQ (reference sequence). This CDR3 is CASSLGPGRRLRGAFF. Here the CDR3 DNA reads TGTGCCAGCAGCTTGGGACCCGGGAGACGCCTCAGGGGAGCTTTCTTT. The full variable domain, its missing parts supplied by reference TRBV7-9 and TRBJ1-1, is DTGVSQNPRHKITKRGQNVTFRCDPISEHNRLYWYRQTLGQGPEFLTYFQNEAQLEKSRLLSDRFSAERPKGSFSTLEIQRTEQGDSAMYLCASSLGPGRRLRGAFFGQGTRLTVV.

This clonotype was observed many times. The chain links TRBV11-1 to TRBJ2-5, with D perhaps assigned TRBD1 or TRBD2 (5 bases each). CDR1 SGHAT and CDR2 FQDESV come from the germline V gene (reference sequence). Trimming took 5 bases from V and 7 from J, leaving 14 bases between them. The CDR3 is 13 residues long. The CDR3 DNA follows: TGTGCCAGCAGCATTCGGGGACGGGGGACCCAGTACTTC. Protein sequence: CASSIRGRGTQYF.

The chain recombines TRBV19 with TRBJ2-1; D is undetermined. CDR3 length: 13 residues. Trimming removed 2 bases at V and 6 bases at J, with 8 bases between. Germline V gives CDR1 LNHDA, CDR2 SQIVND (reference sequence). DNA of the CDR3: TGTGCCAGTAGTATATCACAAGGCAATGAGCAGTTCTTC. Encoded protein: CASSISQGNEQFF.

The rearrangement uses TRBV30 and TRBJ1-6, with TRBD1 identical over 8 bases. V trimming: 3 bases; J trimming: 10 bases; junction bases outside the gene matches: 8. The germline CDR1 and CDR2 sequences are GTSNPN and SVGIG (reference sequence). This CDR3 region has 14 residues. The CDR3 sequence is CAWRPRGRWSPLHF. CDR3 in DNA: TGTGCCTGGAGGCCCAGGGGGCGTTGGTCACCCCTCCACTTT.

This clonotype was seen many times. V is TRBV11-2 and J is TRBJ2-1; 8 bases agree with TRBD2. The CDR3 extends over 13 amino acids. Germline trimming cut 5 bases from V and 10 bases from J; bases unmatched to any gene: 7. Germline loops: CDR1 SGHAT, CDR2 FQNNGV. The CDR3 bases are TGTGCCAGCAGCCGGGAGGGGTCCGGCGAGCAGTTCTTC. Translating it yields CASSREGSGEQFF.

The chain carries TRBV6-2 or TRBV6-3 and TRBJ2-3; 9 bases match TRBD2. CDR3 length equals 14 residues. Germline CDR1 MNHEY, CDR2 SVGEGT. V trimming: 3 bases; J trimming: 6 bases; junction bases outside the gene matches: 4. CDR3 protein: CASSYSGTSDTQYF. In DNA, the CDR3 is TGTGCCAGCAGTTATTCGGGGACTAGCGATACGCAGTATTTT.

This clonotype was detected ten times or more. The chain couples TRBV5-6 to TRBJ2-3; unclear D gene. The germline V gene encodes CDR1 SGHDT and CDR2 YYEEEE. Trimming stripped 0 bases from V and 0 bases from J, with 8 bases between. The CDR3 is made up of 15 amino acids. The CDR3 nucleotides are TGTGCCAGCAGCTTGGCTAGAACCAGCACAGATACGCAGTATTTT. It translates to CASSLARTSTDTQYF.